Each of the 4 T cell receptor beta chains below was sequenced from the same sample in a study of blood T cells in healthy people across ages. The authors ran a second PCR of roughly 7 to 11 cycles using a sample-barcoded 5' primer and a J-beta primer mix. TCRdb passed the 5' RACE reads through MiXCR, listing each CDR3 protein once. Of approximately 1.5 million distinct CDR3 sequences in the sample, less than 45% were seen once. The sequencing sample was made of blood. All receptors derive from a woman aged 18-29 years in good health.

In its sample, this clonotype was seen a few times. The chain employs TRBV19 and TRBJ1-1, with D uncertain. The CDR3 totals 14 residues. Germline V lookup: CDR1 LNHDA, CDR2 SQIVND (reference sequence). Trimming removed 9 bases at V and 0 bases at J, with 14 bases between. The CDR3 loop is CASTTWTMNTEAFF. CDR3 coding DNA: TGTGCCAGCACGACGTGGACTATGAACACTGAAGCTTTCTTT.

The J gene is TRBJ1-2, the V gene TRBV6-2 or TRBV6-3, with a tentative D call TRBD1 (6 bases). CDR1 and CDR2 from the germline V gene are MNHEY and SVGEGT. V was clipped by 6 bases and J by 0 bases, with 8 bases between them. CDR3 length: 13 amino acids. The CDR3 bases are TGTGCCAGCAGGTGGACAGCTAACTATGGCTACACCTTC. This codes for CASRWTANYGYTF.

The rearrangement links TRBV19 to TRBJ2-7; tentatively, D is TRBD2 (6 bases). V lost 6 bases and J 6 bases, leaving 12 bases between the germline ends. The V gene's germline CDR1 is LNHDA and CDR2 SQIVND (reference sequence). This CDR3 spans 12 amino acids. CDR3 nucleotides: TGTGCCAGTAGGCCCCGGGGACTCGAGCAGTACTTC. This sequence encodes CASRPRGLEQYF.

This clonotype has just a few counts. The chain employs TRBV6-5 and TRBJ2-2; D not certain. This CDR3 is 15 amino acids long. The germline V gene has CDR1 MNHEY and CDR2 SVGAGI. The germline V and J ends were trimmed by 3 bases and 0 bases, with 8 bases remaining between them. The CDR3 sequence: CASSYGPTNTGELFF. DNA of the CDR3: TGTGCCAGCAGTTATGGACCCACGAACACCGGGGAGCTGTTTTTT.